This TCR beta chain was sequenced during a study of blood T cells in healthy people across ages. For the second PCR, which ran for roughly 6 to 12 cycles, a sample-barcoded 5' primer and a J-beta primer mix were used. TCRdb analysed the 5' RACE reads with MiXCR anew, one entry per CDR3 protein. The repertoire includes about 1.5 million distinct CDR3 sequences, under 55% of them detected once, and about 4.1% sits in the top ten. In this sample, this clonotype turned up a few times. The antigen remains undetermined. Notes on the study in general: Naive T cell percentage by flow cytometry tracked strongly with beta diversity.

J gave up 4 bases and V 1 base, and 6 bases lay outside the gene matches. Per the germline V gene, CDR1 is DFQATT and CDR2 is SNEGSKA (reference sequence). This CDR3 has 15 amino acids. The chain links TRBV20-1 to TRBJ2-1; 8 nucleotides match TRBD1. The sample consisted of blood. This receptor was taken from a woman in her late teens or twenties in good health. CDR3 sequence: CSARVRTGLYNEQFF. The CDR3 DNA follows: TGCAGTGCTAGAGTGCGGACAGGGCTATACAATGAGCAGTTCTTC.